Presented here are 26 T cell receptor beta chains from one specimen sequenced in a study of shared clonotypes between healthy human individuals. Using immunoSEQ multiplex PCR, the repertoire was profiled, and TCRdb retains in-frame clones only, with some absent. The data contain some 500,000 clones, around three quarters of them singletons. Material for sequencing was PBMCs. These receptors were taken from a woman in her thirties or forties in good health. Some clones in this sample may be carry-over from other donors' samples.

Comment on this clone: Its ends do not fully match the called genes, so a read error is possible. The CDR3: CASSYSGTGGVF. The CDR3 DNA is TGTGCCAGCAGTTACTCCGGGACAGGTGGGGTTTTT. The chain recombines TRBV6-5 with TRBJ1-1; 8 nucleotides line up with TRBD1. The CDR3 spans 12 residues. CDR1 is MNHEY, CDR2 SVGAGI, per germline.

The chain employs TRBV11-3 and TRBJ2-2; D is uncertain. The V gene lost 2 bases and the J gene lost 6 bases, with 7 bases spanning the gap. The germline V gene encodes CDR1 SGHNT and CDR2 YENEEA. The length of the CDR3 is 13 residues. The DNA of the CDR3 is TGTGCCAGCAGCTTAATCGGTGCCGGGGAGCTGTTTTTT. Amino acids: CASSLIGAGELFF.

Comment on this clone: It is likely a read error: a sequence one base away is far more abundant. The sample carries other DNA sequences with the same CDR3. This chain uses TRBV19 with TRBJ1-4; D is perhaps TRBD1 (5 bases). The germline V gene encodes CDR1 LNHDA and CDR2 SQIVND (reference sequence). The CDR3 covers 16 residues. V lost 3 bases and J 8 bases, leaving 19 bases between the germline ends. In nucleotides, the CDR3 is TGTGCCAGTAGTATCGGACGCCAAGGGACGGGAGAAAAACTGTTTTTT. This encodes CASSIGRQGTGEKLFF. Filled out from reference TRBV19 and TRBJ1-4, the complete variable domain reads DGGITQSPKYLFRKEGQNVTLSCEQNLNHDAMYWYRQDPGQGLRLIYYSQIVNDFQKGDIAEGYSVSREKKESFPLTVTSAQKNPTAFYLCASSIGRQGTGEKLFFGSGTQLSVL.

On this clone itself: Since a far larger clone is one base different, this is likely a read error. Other DNA sequences in this specimen translate into the identical CDR3. The rearrangement links TRBV6-5 to TRBJ1-4; 7 bases agree with TRBD1. Trimming removed 7 bases from V and 8 bases from J; junction bases left unmatched: 7. This CDR3 region has 13 residues. The germline CDR1 and CDR2 sequences are MNHEY and SVGAGI. The CDR3 sequence is CASIQGNREKLFF. In DNA form, the CDR3 reads TGTGCCAGCATACAGGGGAATCGGGAAAAACTGTTTTTT.

The rearrangement uses TRBV19 and TRBJ2-1, with TRBD2 matching over 11 bases. The CDR3 extends over 15 amino acids. V shed 5 bases, J shed 2 bases, and the junction held 2 bases outside the gene matches. CDR1 is LNHDA and CDR2 is SQIVND in the germline V gene (reference sequence). The CDR3 DNA is TGTGCCAGTAGTTTGGGACTAGCGGCCTACAATGAGCAGTTCTTC. Translating it yields CASSLGLAAYNEQFF.

The gene calls are TRBV5-4 and TRBJ2-5; the D is unclear. The end of the DNA is better explained by TRBJ2-7, so the J call may be wrong. CDR1 and CDR2 (germline): SGHNT, YYREEE (reference sequence). This CDR3 region has 14 residues. The CDR3 DNA sequence: TGTGCCAGCAGCTTAGAAACAGACTCCTACGAGCAGTACTTC. Amino acids: CASSLETDSYEQYF.

The chain couples TRBV2 to TRBJ1-3; D remains ambiguous. Deletions cut 9 bases from V and 4 bases from J, with 10 bases between. Germline assignment: CDR1 SNHLY and CDR2 FYNNEI. The CDR3 consists of 12 residues. CDR3 nucleotide sequence: TGTGCCAGGGCGTCGTGGGGAAACACCATATATTTT. It is translated as CARASWGNTIYF. Supplemented by reference TRBV2 and TRBJ1-3, the full variable domain reads EPEVTQTPSHQVTQMGQEVILRCVPISNHLYFYWYRQILGQKVEFLVSFYNNEISEKSEIFDDQFSVERPDGSNFTLKIRSTKLEDSAMYFCARASWGNTIYFGEGSWLTVV.

The chain combines TRBV18 with TRBJ2-2; 7 nucleotides match TRBD2. The ends lost 1 base at V and 7 bases at J; junction bases unmatched: 6. From germline, CDR1 is KGHSH and CDR2 LQKENI. The CDR3 has 15 residues. In nucleotides, the CDR3 is TGTGCCAGCTCACCACTCCCCGGGAGGAGCGGGGAGCTGTTTTTT. As protein: CASSPLPGRSGELFF.

The genes are TRBV7-3 and TRBJ2-3; tentatively, D is TRBD2 (6 bases). The CDR3 extends over 14 amino acids. From germline, CDR1 is SGHTA and CDR2 FQGTGA. Trimming stripped 3 bases from V and 5 bases from J, with 12 bases between. Here the CDR3 reads CASSFASAGDTQYF. CDR3 sequence (DNA): TGTGCCAGCAGCTTCGCTAGCGCGGGAGATACGCAGTATTTT.

V usage is TRBV6-1 and J usage is TRBJ1-1; weak D call: TRBD1 (5 bases). The CDR3 is 13 residues long. CDR1 and CDR2 from the germline V gene are MNHNS and SASEGT. The germline V and J ends were trimmed by 8 bases and 0 bases, with 10 bases remaining between them. The CDR3 is CASRAGMNTEAFF. In nucleotides, the CDR3 is TGTGCCAGCCGGGCAGGGATGAACACTGAAGCTTTCTTT.

The V call is TRBV7-2, the J call TRBJ1-2, with D perhaps matching TRBD1 (5 bases). V was pared by 5 bases and J by 2 bases, with 18 bases between. Per germline, CDR1 SGHTA and CDR2 FQGNSA. This CDR3 spans 16 amino acids. The CDR3 nucleotides are TGTGCCAGCAGCCCTTACGGAGGGGCGGACAACTATGGCTACACCTTC. Amino acids: CASSPYGGADNYGYTF.

The V call is TRBV9, the J call TRBJ2-5, with 15 bases lining up with TRBD2. CDR3 length: 17 residues. The germline gives CDR1 SGDLS, CDR2 YYNGEE. V shed 4 bases and J 4 bases; nucleotides not matched to a gene: 8. The CDR3 loop reads CASSLGLAGGAPETQYF. The CDR3 coding sequence is TGTGCCAGCAGCCTAGGACTAGCGGGGGGGGCCCCAGAGACCCAGTACTTC.

The genes are TRBV5-6 and TRBJ2-7, with 9 bases matching TRBD2. Germline lookup yields CDR1 SGHDT and CDR2 YYEEEE. The CDR3 has 15 amino acids. The V gene end was trimmed by 2 bases and the J gene end by 6 bases; junction bases not matched to a gene: 9. CDR3 loop: CASSFLGSGRLEQYF. For the CDR3, the DNA is TGTGCCAGCAGCTTTCTAGGTAGCGGGAGACTCGAGCAGTACTTC.

The chain joins TRBV18 to TRBJ1-4; 7 bases are shared with TRBD1. CDR3 length: 17 amino acids. Per germline, CDR1 KGHSH and CDR2 LQKENI. The V gene end was trimmed by 0 bases and the J gene end by 0 bases; junction bases not matched to a gene: 4. The CDR3 loop is CASSPPGTVATNEKLFF. The CDR3 DNA sequence: TGTGCCAGCTCACCACCTGGGACAGTTGCAACTAATGAAAAACTGTTTTTT.

This clone was counted only a few times. The rearrangement joins TRBV11-1 to TRBJ2-1; D might be TRBD1 (6 bases). From germline, CDR1 is SGHAT and CDR2 FQDESV (reference sequence). Trimming removed 5 bases at V and 4 bases at J, with 9 bases between. The CDR3 loop spans 13 amino acids. For the CDR3, the DNA is TGTGCCAGCAGCCCAGGGGCTTACAATGAGCAGTTCTTC. Its translation is CASSPGAYNEQFF.

V gene TRBV27 combines with J gene TRBJ2-6; the D gene is possibly TRBD1 (5 bases). V lost 4 bases to trimming and J lost 2 bases, with 9 bases between them. CDR3 length: 15 residues. The V gene's germline CDR1 is MNHEY and CDR2 SMNVEV (reference sequence). DNA for the CDR3: TGTGCCAGCAGTTCACAGGTTACTGGGGCCAACGTCCTGACTTTC. This sequence encodes CASSSQVTGANVLTF. Using reference TRBV27 and TRBJ2-6 for the parts outside the CDR3, the full variable domain is EAQVTQNPRYLITVTGKKLTVTCSQNMNHEYMSWYRQDPGLGLRQIYYSMNVEVTDKGDVPEGYKVSRKEKRNFPLILESPSPNQTSLYFCASSSQVTGANVLTFGAGSRLTVL.

The V and J genes are TRBV14 and TRBJ2-7, with 8 bases identical to TRBD2. The CDR3 sequence is 15 residues long. CDR1 is SGHDN and CDR2 is FVKESK in the germline V gene. V shed 5 bases and J 2 bases; nucleotides not matched to a gene: 8. The CDR3 DNA reads TGTGCCAGCAGCGAAGTAGCGGGATTAACCTACGAGCAGTACTTC. It is translated as CASSEVAGLTYEQYF.

This chain connects TRBV6-6 to TRBJ2-3, with D uncertain. Germline V gene data show CDR1 as MNHNY and CDR2 as SVGAGI (reference sequence). Trimming removed 2 bases at V and 0 bases at J, with 9 bases between. CDR3 length equals 15 residues. CDR3: CASSYGGDSTDTQYF. The CDR3 coding sequence is TGTGCCAGCAGTTACGGCGGCGACAGCACAGATACGCAGTATTTT.

This chain uses TRBV2 with TRBJ2-3; D is unclear. CDR3 length: 14 amino acids. The ends were cut back, 7 bases at V and 1 base at J, with 12 bases in the middle. Germline CDR1 reads SNHLY; CDR2 reads FYNNEI. In nucleotides, the CDR3 is TGTGCCAGCAATCCGACTGGCGGCACAGATACGCAGTATTTT. It is translated as CASNPTGGTDTQYF.

The V and J genes are TRBV5-1 and TRBJ2-5; D is ambiguous. V lost 0 bases and J 3 bases, leaving 3 bases between the germline ends. This CDR3 spans 12 amino acids. The V gene's germline CDR1 is SGHRS and CDR2 YFSETQ. CDR3: CASSLVKETQYF. CDR3 in DNA: TGCGCCAGCAGCTTGGTAAAAGAGACCCAGTACTTC.

This clone was seen only once. This chain joins TRBV11-2 and TRBJ2-3, with D perhaps matching TRBD1 (6 bases). V lost 5 bases to trimming and J lost 2 bases, with 17 bases between them. Germline V gene sequence: CDR1 SGHAT, CDR2 FQNNGV. CDR3 length: 16 residues. CDR3 amino acids: CASSPPGRGNTDTQYF. Here the CDR3 DNA reads TGTGCCAGCAGCCCCCCTGGCAGGGGCAACACAGATACGCAGTATTTT.

The chain links TRBV7-9 to TRBJ2-7, with TRBD1 as a possible D gene (6 bases). Trimming left V 4 bases short and J 0 bases short, with 25 bases between. The V gene's germline CDR1 is SEHNR and CDR2 FQNEAQ (reference sequence). This CDR3 contains 19 residues. The CDR3 nucleotides are TGTGCCAGCAGCTCACCTCCCCGCCCAATCGGGACAAGCTCCTACGAGCAGTACTTC. It yields the protein CASSSPPRPIGTSSYEQYF.

Comments on this clone: This specimen includes other DNA sequences encoding the same CDR3. The CDR3 spells CASSLGLKTEAFF. In DNA, the CDR3 is TGCGCCAGCAGCTTGGGACTCAAGACTGAAGCTTTCTTT. The chain employs TRBV5-1 and TRBJ1-1; D is unresolved. The germline CDR1 and CDR2 sequences are SGHRS and YFSETQ. Trimming took 0 bases from V and 5 from J, leaving 8 bases between them. This CDR3 has 13 residues.

The chain links TRBV30 to TRBJ1-5, with D possibly matching TRBD1 (5 bases). The CDR3 totals 13 residues. Trimming pared 4 bases from V and 4 bases from J, leaving 11 bases between. Germline CDR1 reads GTSNPN; CDR2 reads SVGIG (reference sequence). The CDR3 sequence: CAWNTGGNQPQHF. For the CDR3, the DNA is TGTGCCTGGAATACGGGGGGAAATCAGCCCCAGCATTTT.

The chain combines TRBV5-1 with TRBJ2-7; 12 bases are shared with TRBD2. The CDR3 contains 14 residues. Per the germline V gene, CDR1 is SGHRS and CDR2 is YFSETQ. Trimming cost V 4 bases and J 7 bases; bases outside gene matches: 6. In nucleotides, the CDR3 is TGCGCCAGCAGCGAGACTAGCGGGAGCAGGGAGCAGTACTTC. This encodes CASSETSGSREQYF.

The rearrangement joins TRBV14 to TRBJ2-7; perhaps TRBD1 as D (6 bases). Trimming took 4 bases from V and 6 from J, leaving 13 bases between them. The CDR3 length is 13 residues. Germline values: CDR1 SGHDN, CDR2 FVKESK. CDR3 nucleotides: TGTGCCAGCAGCCTAATCCTACAGGGCGAGCAGTACTTC. Translation: CASSLILQGEQYF.